A selection of T cell receptor beta chains follows, all from one sample in a study of T cell responses to AZD1222 COVID-19 vaccine. Assay used: immunoSEQ multiplex PCR; TCRdb lists only in-frame clones, some missing. The sample has some 110,000 clones; roughly 91% are singletons. The sequencing used peripheral blood, collected 28 days after the second AZD1222 dose. The origin of the receptors is an adult who received the AZD1222 COVID-19 vaccine. Each CDR3 is given with its conserved first and last residue. The order of the fields is CDR3 length, V gene, D gene, J gene, CDR3 protein. A D gene is named only where the DNA matches it firmly.

cdr3_length: 15
v_call: TRBV28
d_call: -
j_call: TRBJ1-2
cdr3_aa: CASSAAGSGYYGYTF

cdr3_length: 15
v_call: TRBV18
d_call: -
j_call: TRBJ1-1
cdr3_aa: CASSPPYGRQTEAFF

cdr3_length: 16
v_call: TRBV7-3
d_call: -
j_call: TRBJ1-3
cdr3_aa: CASSLTDRSSGNTIYF

cdr3_length: 15
v_call: TRBV4-2
d_call: -
j_call: TRBJ2-5
cdr3_aa: CASSQDYQDKETQYF

cdr3_length: 12
v_call: TRBV28
d_call: -
j_call: TRBJ1-2
cdr3_aa: CASSLLGTGYTF

cdr3_length: 16
v_call: TRBV19
d_call: TRBD1
j_call: TRBJ1-5
cdr3_aa: CASSSFDRGRNQPQHF

cdr3_length: 15
v_call: TRBV7-9
d_call: TRBD1
j_call: TRBJ1-3
cdr3_aa: CASSSFRDRGNTIYF

cdr3_length: 15
v_call: TRBV2
d_call: -
j_call: TRBJ1-5
cdr3_aa: CASSEQGLSNQPQHF

cdr3_length: 14
v_call: TRBV6-2/TRBV6-3
d_call: TRBD2
j_call: TRBJ2-7
cdr3_aa: CASSTGLEFYEQYF

cdr3_length: 16
v_call: TRBV7-8
d_call: TRBD1
j_call: TRBJ1-2
cdr3_aa: CASSLVGTGMNYGYTF

cdr3_length: 16
v_call: TRBV7-2
d_call: -
j_call: TRBJ1-5
cdr3_aa: CASSESRGSSNQPQHF

cdr3_length: 13
v_call: TRBV19
d_call: -
j_call: TRBJ2-7
cdr3_aa: CASSTGSYREQYF

cdr3_length: 12
v_call: TRBV27
d_call: TRBD1
j_call: TRBJ1-2
cdr3_aa: CASSDAGGDYTF

cdr3_length: 15
v_call: TRBV11-2
d_call: TRBD2
j_call: TRBJ2-7
cdr3_aa: CASSSYRGRAYEQYF

cdr3_length: 14
v_call: TRBV19
d_call: TRBD1
j_call: TRBJ2-5
cdr3_aa: CASSILPGGETQYF

cdr3_length: 14
v_call: TRBV18
d_call: -
j_call: TRBJ1-5
cdr3_aa: CASSPEKGGQPQHF

cdr3_length: 16
v_call: TRBV28
d_call: TRBD2
j_call: TRBJ2-3
cdr3_aa: CASSYQQRETADTQYF

cdr3_length: 16
v_call: TRBV9
d_call: TRBD1
j_call: TRBJ1-6
cdr3_aa: CASSATWTGPNSPLHF

cdr3_length: 13
v_call: TRBV7-3
d_call: -
j_call: TRBJ2-5
cdr3_aa: CASSLSRQETQYF

cdr3_length: 15
v_call: TRBV4-3
d_call: -
j_call: TRBJ1-1
cdr3_aa: CASSAASGTNTEAFF

cdr3_length: 13
v_call: TRBV11-3
d_call: -
j_call: TRBJ1-2
cdr3_aa: CASSLSTGNGYTF

cdr3_length: 15
v_call: TRBV2
d_call: -
j_call: TRBJ2-4
cdr3_aa: CASKDGILAKNIQYF

cdr3_length: 15
v_call: TRBV2
d_call: -
j_call: TRBJ1-3
cdr3_aa: CASSEGLSSGNTIYF